This T cell receptor (beta chain) was identified in a study of blood T cell repertoires in COVID-19. Study information: Collection of acute and convalescent COVID-19 samples took place in the United States, Italy and Spain. T cells, B-cell-depleted T cells, or PBMCs provided the cDNA or gDNA that served as material.

Source study methods: Nucleated cell counts were estimated from reference gene primer amplification. Using immunoSEQ multiplex PCR, the repertoire was profiled, and TCRdb retains in-frame clones only, with some absent. D and trimming come from the DNA, and the V and J calls and clone size come from that table. The profile shows 100,000 or so clones, 87% of them singletons. V dropped 1 base and J dropped 7 bases, with 10 bases sitting between them. The CDR3 has 14 amino acids. Germline loops: CDR1 SGHNT, CDR2 YENEEA. The TCR comes from a human donor in a cohort sampled during active COVID-19. Specimen: peripheral blood. V and J are TRBV11-3 and TRBJ2-2; D might be TRBD1 (5 bases). The CDR3 region is CASSLGRASGELFF. In DNA, the CDR3 is TGTGCCAGCAGCTTAGGCAGGGCGAGCGGGGAGCTGTTTTTT. Filled out from reference TRBV11-3 and TRBJ2-2, the complete variable domain reads EAGVVQSPRYKIIEKKQPVAFWCNPISGHNTLYWYLQNLGQGPELLIRYENEEAVDDSQLPKDRFSAERLKGVDSTLKIQPAELGDSAVYLCASSLGRASGELFFGEGSRLTVL.